This TCR beta chain was captured in a study of CD8+CD57+ T cells in acquired aplastic anemia. Trimming removed 5 bases at V and 2 bases at J, with 19 bases between. CDR3 length: 17 amino acids. Germline assignment: CDR1 SGHVS and CDR2 FNYEAQ. Ten or more counts support this clonotype. TCR beta VDJ and CDR3 profiling used genomic DNA as template. From the reads, TCRdb called clonotypes with MiXCR, one entry per CDR3 protein. The table lists 200,000 to 250,000 distinct CDR3 sequences, 34% of them singletons, with 0.9% to 1.2% in the top ten. The J gene is TRBJ1-5, the V gene TRBV7-6, with a possible D match to TRBD1 (5 bases). The TCR sequence derives from a human donor in good health, serving as a control. Sequencing was carried out using sorted CD4+, CD8+, or CD8+CD57+ T cells (not recorded which) from PBMCs. The CDR3 DNA is TGTGCCAGCAGCCCAAATTTGGGGGGGATTCGCAATCAGCCCCAGCATTTT. Protein product: CASSPNLGGIRNQPQHF.